This entry lists 18 T cell receptor beta chains sequenced from one sample in a study of blood T cell repertoires in COVID-19. Profiled with immunoSEQ multiplex PCR; TCRdb holds only in-frame clones, not every one. The table shows about 76,000 clones, with about 82% occurring only once. The specimen was peripheral blood. These receptors were collected from a woman in her sixties or seventies with acute or convalescent COVID-19.

The rearrangement links TRBV5-1 to TRBJ2-2; 9 bases match TRBD2. J was trimmed by 6 bases and V by 2 bases; bases with no gene match: 8. CDR1 is SGHRS and CDR2 is YFSETQ in the germline V gene. The CDR3 is 16 amino acids. The CDR3 loop reads CASSFDVAGGPGELFF. The CDR3 nucleotides read TGCGCCAGCAGCTTTGATGTGGCGGGGGGGCCCGGGGAGCTGTTTTTT.

This clone was seen once. The rearrangement uses TRBV19 and TRBJ1-5; 11 bases align to TRBD1. The junction had 8 bases not matched to a gene; V was cut back by 5 bases and J by 8 bases. This CDR3 is 15 amino acids long. Looked up from germline, CDR1 is LNHDA and CDR2 is SQIVND (reference sequence). The CDR3 DNA sequence: TGTGCCAGTAGTTCCGCCGGGACAGGGGGGGAGCCCCAGCATTTT. This translates into CASSSAGTGGEPQHF.

This clone was counted a few times. This chain uses TRBV7-9 with TRBJ2-5; D perhaps matches TRBD1 (5 bases). The CDR3 consists of 12 residues. Germline V gives CDR1 SEHNR, CDR2 FQNEAQ (reference sequence). The V end was cut by 2 bases, the J end by 5 bases, with 6 bases between. The CDR3 region has the DNA TGTGCCAGCAGCTTAAAGGGGGAGACCCAGTACTTC. Protein: CASSLKGETQYF.

The chain links TRBV5-1 to TRBJ1-4; D perhaps matches TRBD1 (6 bases). The CDR3 length is 17 residues. Germline assignment: CDR1 SGHRS and CDR2 YFSETQ. Trimming pared 4 bases from V and 8 bases from J, leaving 24 bases between. CDR3 sequence: CASSPGGKQGQGEKLFF. The DNA for the CDR3 is TGCGCCAGCAGCCCGGGGGGCAAACAGGGTCAGGGCGAAAAACTGTTTTTT.

The chain employs TRBV4-1 and TRBJ1-4; D not certain. CDR3 length: 17 amino acids. Trimming removed 1 base at V and 8 bases at J, with 20 bases between. CDR1 MGHRA and CDR2 YSYEKL come from the germline V gene. Here the CDR3 reads CASSQVDLVVVREKLFF. CDR3 coding DNA: TGCGCCAGCAGCCAAGTCGATTTAGTAGTGGTCCGCGAAAAACTGTTTTTT.

This clone is medium-sized within its sample. The chain has TRBV9 and TRBJ2-1, with TRBD2 as a possible D gene (5 bases). The CDR3 is 13 residues long. Trimming removed 0 bases at V and 8 bases at J, with 9 bases between. Looked up from germline, CDR1 is SGDLS and CDR2 is YYNGEE. For the CDR3, the DNA is TGTGCCAGCAGCGTAGCTACTAGTCATGAGCAGTTCTTC. This gives the protein CASSVATSHEQFF.

This clone came up many times. This chain links TRBV5-1 with TRBJ2-5, with D uncertain. The CDR3 runs to 14 residues. Per the germline V gene, CDR1 is SGHRS and CDR2 is YFSETQ. Trimming removed 4 bases at V and 0 bases at J, with 10 bases between. CDR3 protein: CASSPETNQETQYF. The DNA of the CDR3 is TGCGCCAGCAGCCCGGAGACCAACCAAGAGACCCAGTACTTC.

This chain links TRBV24-1 with TRBJ2-1; the match to TRBD1 covers 9 bases. Germline V CDR1 and CDR2: KGHDR, SFDVKD. The CDR3 consists of 17 residues. Trimming removed 0 bases from V and 2 bases from J; junction bases left unmatched: 4. CDR3 region: CATSDLRGTGPYNEQFF. The CDR3 nucleotides are TGTGCCACCAGTGATTTGAGGGGGACAGGGCCCTACAATGAGCAGTTCTTC.

The V call is TRBV6-2 or TRBV6-3, the J call TRBJ2-1; possible D gene TRBD2, 6 bases. V lost 5 bases to trimming and J lost 9 bases, with 17 bases between them. Germline V lookup: CDR1 MNHEY, CDR2 SVGEGT. The CDR3 sequence is 14 residues long. The CDR3 here is CASSGGMALGEQFF. CDR3 sequence (DNA): TGTGCCAGCAGTGGGGGGATGGCCTTAGGTGAGCAGTTCTTC.

The rearrangement uses TRBV7-9 and TRBJ2-7; tentatively, D is TRBD1 (5 bases). Trimming removed 2 bases at V and 4 bases at J, with 9 bases between. Looked up from germline, CDR1 is SEHNR and CDR2 is FQNEAQ (reference sequence). The CDR3 runs 13 residues. The CDR3 sequence is CASSLTGVYEQYV. The CDR3, as DNA: TGTGCCAGCAGCTTAACAGGCGTTTACGAGCAGTACGTC.

V is TRBV5-6 and J is TRBJ2-1; a possible D gene is TRBD1 (6 bases). Trimming took off 2 bases at V and 7 bases at J, with 10 bases between the two ends. Germline CDR1 SGHDT, CDR2 YYEEEE. The CDR3 is 13 residues long. The CDR3 is CASSFNRVNEQFF. For the CDR3, the DNA is TGTGCCAGCAGCTTTAACAGGGTTAATGAGCAGTTCTTC.

V gene TRBV30 combines with J gene TRBJ2-1; 9 nucleotides align to TRBD1. The germline CDR1 and CDR2 sequences are GTSNPN and SVGIG (reference sequence). The trim removed 1 base at V and 6 bases at J, leaving 1 base unmatched. This CDR3 spans 13 amino acids. CDR3 sequence: CAWSEDRGNEQFF. CDR3 nucleotides: TGTGCCTGGAGTGAGGACAGGGGCAATGAGCAGTTCTTC.

This clone appeared a single time. V gene TRBV5-1 combines with J gene TRBJ1-1; weak D call: TRBD1 (6 bases). The length of the CDR3 is 13 residues. Looked up from germline, CDR1 is SGHRS and CDR2 is YFSETQ. The V gene lost 0 bases and the J gene lost 4 bases, with 7 bases spanning the gap. For the CDR3, the DNA is TGCGCCAGCAGCTTGGAAGGGGGCACTGAAGCTTTCTTT. Amino acid sequence: CASSLEGGTEAFF.

The rearrangement joins TRBV11-3 to TRBJ2-2; 7 bases match TRBD1. CDR1 is SGHNT and CDR2 is YENEEA in the germline V gene. The CDR3 consists of 16 residues. V lost 4 bases, J lost 5 bases, and 10 bases stayed unmatched. The CDR3, as DNA: TGTGCCAGCAGCTACTCCACAGGGGTGAGGACCGGGGAGCTGTTTTTT. Translating it yields CASSYSTGVRTGELFF.

The chain couples TRBV11-2 to TRBJ1-2; D is unclear. This CDR3 is 12 amino acids long. Germline CDR1 reads SGHAT; CDR2 reads FQNNGV. Trimming removed 8 bases at V and 0 bases at J, with 7 bases between. The CDR3 bases are TGTGCCAGCGAGGGAGCTAACTATGGCTACACCTTC. This codes for CASEGANYGYTF.

The V and J genes are TRBV5-6 and TRBJ1-2; a possible D gene is TRBD1 (5 bases). Germline V gives CDR1 SGHDT, CDR2 YYEEEE. Trimming pared 5 bases from V and 10 bases from J, leaving 12 bases between. The CDR3 has 11 residues. Written as DNA, the CDR3 is TGTGCCAGCAGTGCGCCCAGGGACTACACCTTC. Its translation is CASSAPRDYTF.

The chain uses TRBV6-5 and TRBJ1-3; 7 bases fit TRBD1. This CDR3 spans 14 amino acids. The germline gives CDR1 MNHEY, CDR2 SVGAGI. V shed 6 bases, J shed 4 bases, and the junction held 6 bases outside the gene matches. CDR3 sequence reads: CASRLQGLGNTIYF. In DNA form, the CDR3 reads TGTGCCAGCAGACTACAGGGGTTGGGAAACACCATATATTTT.

The rearrangement links TRBV6-2 or TRBV6-3 to TRBJ2-1; 9 nucleotides agree with TRBD1. The ends lost 4 bases at V and 14 bases at J; junction bases unmatched: 15. CDR3 length equals 15 residues. Per the germline V gene, CDR1 is MNHEY and CDR2 is SVGEGT. Here the CDR3 DNA reads TGTGCCAGCAGTTTAAGGTCCGGGACAGGGATTCGTAAGTTCTTC. Its translation: CASSLRSGTGIRKFF.